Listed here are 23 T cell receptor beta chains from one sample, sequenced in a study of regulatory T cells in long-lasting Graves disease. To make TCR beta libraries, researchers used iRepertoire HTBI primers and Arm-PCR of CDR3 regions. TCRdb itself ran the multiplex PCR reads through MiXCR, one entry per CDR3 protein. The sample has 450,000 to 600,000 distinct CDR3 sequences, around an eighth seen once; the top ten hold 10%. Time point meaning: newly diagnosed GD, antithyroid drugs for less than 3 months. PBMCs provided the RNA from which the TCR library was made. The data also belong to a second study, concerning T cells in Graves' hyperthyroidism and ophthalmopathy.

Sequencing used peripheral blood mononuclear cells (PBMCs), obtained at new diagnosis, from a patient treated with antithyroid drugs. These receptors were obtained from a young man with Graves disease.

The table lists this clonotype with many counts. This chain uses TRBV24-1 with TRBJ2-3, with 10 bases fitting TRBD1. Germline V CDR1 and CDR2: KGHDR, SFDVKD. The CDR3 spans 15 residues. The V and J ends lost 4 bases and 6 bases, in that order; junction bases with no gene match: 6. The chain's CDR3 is CATSDRGQGEDTQYF. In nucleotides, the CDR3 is TGTGCCACCAGTGACCGCGGACAGGGGGAGGATACGCAGTATTTT.

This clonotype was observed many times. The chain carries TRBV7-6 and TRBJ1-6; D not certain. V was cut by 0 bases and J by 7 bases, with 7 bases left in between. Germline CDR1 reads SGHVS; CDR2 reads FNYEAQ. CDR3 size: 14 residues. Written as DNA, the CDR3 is TGTGCCAGCAGCTTAGCGGGCGGAAATTCACCCCTCCACTTT. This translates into CASSLAGGNSPLHF.

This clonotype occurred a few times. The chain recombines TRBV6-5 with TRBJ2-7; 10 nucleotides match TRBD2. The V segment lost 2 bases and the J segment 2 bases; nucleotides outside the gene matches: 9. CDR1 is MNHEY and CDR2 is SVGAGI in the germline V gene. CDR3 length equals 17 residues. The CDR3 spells CASSYTFLAGDTYEQYF. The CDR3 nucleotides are TGTGCCAGCAGTTACACGTTTCTAGCGGGAGACACCTACGAGCAGTACTTC.

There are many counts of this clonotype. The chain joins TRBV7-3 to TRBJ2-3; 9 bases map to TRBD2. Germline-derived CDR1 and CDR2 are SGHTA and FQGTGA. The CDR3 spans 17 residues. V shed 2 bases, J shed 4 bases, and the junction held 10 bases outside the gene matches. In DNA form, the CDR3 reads TGTGCCAGCAGCTTAGATGGTAGCGGGAGCCGGGCAGATACGCAGTATTTT. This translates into CASSLDGSGSRADTQYF.

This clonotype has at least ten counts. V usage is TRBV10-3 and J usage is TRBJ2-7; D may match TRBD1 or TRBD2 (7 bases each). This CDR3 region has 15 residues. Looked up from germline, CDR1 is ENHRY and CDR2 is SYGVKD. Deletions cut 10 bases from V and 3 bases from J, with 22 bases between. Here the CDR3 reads CATRGVFSGGYEQYF. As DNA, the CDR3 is TGTGCCACCAGGGGGGTTTTTTCGGGGGGCTACGAGCAGTACTTC.

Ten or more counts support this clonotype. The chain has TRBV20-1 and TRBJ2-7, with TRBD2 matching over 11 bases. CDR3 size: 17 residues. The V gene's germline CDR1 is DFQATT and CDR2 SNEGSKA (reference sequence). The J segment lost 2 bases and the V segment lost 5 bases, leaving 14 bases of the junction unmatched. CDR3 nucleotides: TGCAGTGCTGCCGGGACTAGCGGTCCCAGGCACCCCTACGAGCAGTACTTC. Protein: CSAAGTSGPRHPYEQYF.

DNA of the CDR3: TGTGCCAGCAGCTTTGAGGAGGGTCAGCCCCAGCATTTT. As protein: CASSFEEGQPQHF. The chain is built from TRBV7-9 and TRBJ1-5; D is undetermined. CDR1 and CDR2 (germline): SEHNR, FQNEAQ (reference sequence). The CDR3 length is 13 residues. The V end lost 3 bases, the J end lost 6 bases, and 9 bases lay between the germline ends.

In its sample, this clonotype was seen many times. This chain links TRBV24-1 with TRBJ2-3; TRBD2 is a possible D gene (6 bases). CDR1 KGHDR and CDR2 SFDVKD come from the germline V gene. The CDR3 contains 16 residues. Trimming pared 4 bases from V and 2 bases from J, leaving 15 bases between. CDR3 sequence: CATSDPGTPTTDTQYF. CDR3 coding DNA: TGTGCCACCAGTGACCCCGGGACTCCCACCACAGATACGCAGTATTTT.

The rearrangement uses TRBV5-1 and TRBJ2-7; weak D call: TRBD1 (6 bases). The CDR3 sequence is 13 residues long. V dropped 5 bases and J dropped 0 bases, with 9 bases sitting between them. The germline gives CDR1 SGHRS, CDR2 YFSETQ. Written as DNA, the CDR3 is TGCGCCAGCAGTAAGGGGGACTCCTACGAGCAGTACTTC. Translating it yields CASSKGDSYEQYF.

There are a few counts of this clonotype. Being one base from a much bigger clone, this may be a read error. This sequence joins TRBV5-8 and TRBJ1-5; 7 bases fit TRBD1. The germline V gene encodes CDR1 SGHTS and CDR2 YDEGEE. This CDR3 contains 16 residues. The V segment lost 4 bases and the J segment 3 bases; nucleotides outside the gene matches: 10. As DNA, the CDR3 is TGTGCCAGCAGCCCAGGGACAGCAGCGTACAATCAGCCCCAGCATTTT. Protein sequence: CASSPGTAAYNQPQHF.

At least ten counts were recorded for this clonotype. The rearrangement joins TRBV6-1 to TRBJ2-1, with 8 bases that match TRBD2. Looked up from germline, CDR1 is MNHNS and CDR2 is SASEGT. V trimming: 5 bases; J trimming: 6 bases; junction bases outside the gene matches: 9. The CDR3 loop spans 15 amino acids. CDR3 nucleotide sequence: TGTGCCAGCAGTACTAGCGGCCGAGTCGTCAATGAGCAGTTCTTC. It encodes CASSTSGRVVNEQFF.

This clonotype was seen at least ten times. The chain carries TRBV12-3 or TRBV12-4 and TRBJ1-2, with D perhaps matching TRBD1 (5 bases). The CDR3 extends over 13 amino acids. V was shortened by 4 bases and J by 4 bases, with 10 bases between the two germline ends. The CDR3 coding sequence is TGTGCCAGCAGTTACGGGACGACCTATGGCTACACCTTC. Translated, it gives CASSYGTTYGYTF.

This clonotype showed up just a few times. This CDR3 reads CASNPGHMASGANVLTF. The CDR3 coding sequence is TGTGCCAGCAACCCGGGACACATGGCCTCTGGGGCCAACGTCCTGACTTTC. This sequence joins TRBV9 and TRBJ2-6; possibly TRBD1 for D (6 bases). The germline V gene has CDR1 SGDLS and CDR2 YYNGEE. With 6 bases removed from V and 0 bases from J, the gap between germline ends came to 16 bases. The CDR3 length is 17 residues. The full variable domain, in which reference TRBV9 and TRBJ2-6 provide the parts outside the CDR3, is DSGVTQTPKHLITATGQRVTLRCSPRSGDLSVYWYQQSLDQGLQFLIQYYNGEERAKGNILERFSAQQFPDLHSELNLSSLELGDSALYFCASNPGHMASGANVLTFGAGSRLTVL.

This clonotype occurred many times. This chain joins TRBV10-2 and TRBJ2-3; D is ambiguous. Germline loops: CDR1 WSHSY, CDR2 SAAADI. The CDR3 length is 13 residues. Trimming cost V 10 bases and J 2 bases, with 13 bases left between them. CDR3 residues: CATKPPDTDTQYF. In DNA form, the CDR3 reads TGCGCCACCAAACCTCCCGACACAGATACGCAGTATTTT.

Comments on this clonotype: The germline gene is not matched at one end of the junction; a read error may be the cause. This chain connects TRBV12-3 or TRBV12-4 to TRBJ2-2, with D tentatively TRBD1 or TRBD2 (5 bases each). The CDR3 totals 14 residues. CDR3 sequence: CASSLGGNAGEPFF. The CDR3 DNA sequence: TGTGCCAGCAGTTTAGGGGGGAACGCCGGGGAGCCGTTTTTT.

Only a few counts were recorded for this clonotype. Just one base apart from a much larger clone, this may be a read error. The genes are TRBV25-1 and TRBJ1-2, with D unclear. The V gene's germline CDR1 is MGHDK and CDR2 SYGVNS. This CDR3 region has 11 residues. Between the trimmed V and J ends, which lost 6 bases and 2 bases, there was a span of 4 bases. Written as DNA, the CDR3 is TGTGCCAGCAGGGAAAACTATGGCTACACCTTC. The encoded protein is CASRENYGYTF.

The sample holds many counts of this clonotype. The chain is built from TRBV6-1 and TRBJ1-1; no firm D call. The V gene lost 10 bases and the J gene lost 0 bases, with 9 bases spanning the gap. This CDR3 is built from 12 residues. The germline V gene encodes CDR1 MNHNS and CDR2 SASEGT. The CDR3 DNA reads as TGTGCCACGGGAGACTTGAACACTGAAGCTTTCTTT. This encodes CATGDLNTEAFF.

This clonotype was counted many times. This CDR3 is CASSFRAGGPMGNEQFF. Here the CDR3 DNA reads TGTGCCAGCAGTTTTAGAGCGGGAGGGCCTATGGGCAATGAGCAGTTCTTC. The chain employs TRBV27 and TRBJ2-1; 10 nucleotides align to TRBD2. In germline, CDR1 is MNHEY, CDR2 SMNVEV (reference sequence). J gave up 6 bases and V 3 bases, and 11 bases lay outside the gene matches. This CDR3 region has 17 residues.

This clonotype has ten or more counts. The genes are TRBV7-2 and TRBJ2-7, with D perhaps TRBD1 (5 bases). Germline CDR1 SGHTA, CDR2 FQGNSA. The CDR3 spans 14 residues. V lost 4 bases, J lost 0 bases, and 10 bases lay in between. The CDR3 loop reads CASSYDSPSYEQYF. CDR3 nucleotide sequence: TGTGCCAGCAGCTACGACAGTCCCTCCTACGAGCAGTACTTC.

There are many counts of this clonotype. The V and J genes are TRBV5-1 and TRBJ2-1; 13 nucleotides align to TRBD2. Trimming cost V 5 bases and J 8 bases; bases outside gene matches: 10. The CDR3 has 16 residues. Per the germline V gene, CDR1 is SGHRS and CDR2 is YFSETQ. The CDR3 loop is CASSHRTSGSRDEQFF. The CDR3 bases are TGCGCCAGCAGTCATAGGACTAGCGGGAGTCGAGATGAGCAGTTCTTC.

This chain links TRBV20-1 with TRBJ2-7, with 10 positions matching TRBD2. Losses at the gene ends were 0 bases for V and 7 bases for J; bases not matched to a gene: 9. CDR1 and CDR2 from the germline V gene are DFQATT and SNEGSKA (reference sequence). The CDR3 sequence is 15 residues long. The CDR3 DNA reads TGCAGTGCTAGAGATGGAACTAGCGGGAACTGGGAGCAGTACTTC. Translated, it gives CSARDGTSGNWEQYF.

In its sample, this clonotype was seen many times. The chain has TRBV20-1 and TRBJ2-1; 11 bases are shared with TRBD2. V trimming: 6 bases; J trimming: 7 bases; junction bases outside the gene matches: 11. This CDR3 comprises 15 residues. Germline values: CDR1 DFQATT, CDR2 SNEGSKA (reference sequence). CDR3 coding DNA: TGCAGTGCCCTAGCTACTAGCGGGAGTAGGAATGAGCAGTTCTTC. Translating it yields CSALATSGSRNEQFF.

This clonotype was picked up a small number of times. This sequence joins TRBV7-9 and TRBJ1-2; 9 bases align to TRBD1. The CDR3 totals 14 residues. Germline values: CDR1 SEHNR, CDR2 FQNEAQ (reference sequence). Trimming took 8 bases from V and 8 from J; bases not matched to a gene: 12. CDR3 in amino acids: CASHTDPDRGGYTF. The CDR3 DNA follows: TGTGCCAGCCACACAGACCCTGACAGGGGGGGCTACACCTTC.